These 9 T cell receptor beta chains came from one sample sequenced in a study of response to subunit inactivated influenza vaccine. TCRdb re-derived calls from the RT-PCR reads in MiXCR, one entry per CDR3 protein. The sample gives some 800,000 distinct CDR3 sequences, about 20% of which show up once; about 9.4% is in the top ten. Sequencing used PBMCs from blood, obtained more than 4 days after vaccination. The source of these receptors is a man aged 50-59 years who received an inactivated influenza vaccine.

Only a few counts were recorded for this clonotype. The gene calls are TRBV25-1 and TRBJ2-1, with 10 bases matching TRBD2. J gave up 4 bases and V 3 bases, and 6 bases lay outside the gene matches. The CDR3 consists of 16 residues. In germline, CDR1 is MGHDK, CDR2 SYGVNS. In DNA, the CDR3 is TGTGCCAGCAGTGACTTGAGCGGGAGGGTATACAATGAGCAGTTCTTC. Translation gives CASSDLSGRVYNEQFF.

This clonotype was recorded a few times. CDR3 nucleotides: TGTGCCAGCAGCTTACGGCGGGGGGTCCCCGGAGAGACCCAGTACTTC. It is translated as CASSLRRGVPGETQYF. The rearrangement joins TRBV7-8 to TRBJ2-5, with 8 bases fitting TRBD2. Unmatched junction bases numbered 9, after V lost 2 bases and J lost 4 bases. CDR3 length: 16 residues. The germline CDR1 and CDR2 sequences are SGHVS and FQNEAQ.

The V and J genes are TRBV4-2 and TRBJ2-7; TRBD1 agrees at 10 bases. The CDR3 has 16 residues. The germline CDR1 and CDR2 sequences are LGHNA and YNFKEQ. V shed 2 bases, J shed 2 bases, and the junction held 6 bases outside the gene matches. This CDR3 is CASSQTGTGDPYEQYF. The CDR3, as DNA: TGTGCCAGCAGCCAAACCGGGACAGGGGACCCCTACGAGCAGTACTTC.

This clonotype has ten or more counts. V usage is TRBV12-3 or TRBV12-4 and J usage is TRBJ1-3, with 7 bases aligning to TRBD1. This CDR3 has 16 residues. V gave up 5 bases and J gave up 3 bases; unmatched junction bases: 10. CDR3 sequence reads: CASSRDRVASGNTIYF. The CDR3 DNA follows: TGTGCCAGCAGTCGTGACAGGGTAGCAAGTGGAAACACCATATATTTT.

This chain joins TRBV6-1 and TRBJ2-7; TRBD2 aligns across 13 bases. The CDR3 has 17 amino acids. CDR1 is MNHNS and CDR2 is SASEGT in the germline V gene. Trimming removed 6 bases from V and 1 base from J; junction bases left unmatched: 9. CDR3 protein: CASSPTGLAGVSYEQYF. The DNA of the CDR3 is TGTGCCAGCAGCCCAACTGGACTAGCGGGAGTGTCCTACGAGCAGTACTTC.

The rearrangement joins TRBV12-3 or TRBV12-4 to TRBJ1-6; tentative D call: TRBD1 (6 bases). This CDR3 region has 15 residues. V gave up 4 bases and J gave up 5 bases, with 12 bases separating them. Written as DNA, the CDR3 is TGTGCCAGCAGTTCACTACAGGGCGATAATTCACCCCTCCACTTT. Protein: CASSSLQGDNSPLHF.

The rearrangement links TRBV7-2 to TRBJ2-1; the D is unclear. V was shortened by 5 bases and J by 10 bases, with 12 bases between the two germline ends. From germline, CDR1 is SGHTA and CDR2 FQGNSA. The CDR3 is 12 residues long. As DNA, the CDR3 is TGTGCCAGCAGCCTTACGGTCGGGGAGCAGTTCTTC. The encoded protein is CASSLTVGEQFF.

This clonotype was counted only a few times. The CDR3 loop is CASSIGAGTSNEQFF. DNA of the CDR3: TGTGCCAGTAGTATAGGGGCTGGTACTAGTAATGAGCAGTTCTTC. V and J are TRBV19 and TRBJ2-1, with a tentative D call TRBD2 (5 bases). Looked up from germline, CDR1 is LNHDA and CDR2 is SQIVND (reference sequence). Trimming cost V 1 base and J 7 bases, with 14 bases left between them. The CDR3 totals 15 residues.

The CDR3 region has the DNA TGTGCCAGCAGTTACTCGGAAAGAGGGGACACTGAAGCTTTCTTT. This gives the protein CASSYSERGDTEAFF. The chain uses TRBV6-5 and TRBJ1-1; TRBD1 might be the D (5 bases). Between the trimmed V and J ends, which lost 0 bases and 3 bases, there was a span of 11 bases. The CDR3 contains 15 residues. Germline values: CDR1 MNHEY, CDR2 SVGAGI.